This is a list of T cell receptor beta chains from one sample in a study of cytomegalovirus exposure and HLA in healthy donors. Repertoires were generated with immunoSEQ multiplex PCR, while TCRdb's copy carries only in-frame clones and drops some. Of 200,000 to 250,000 clones in the sample, 85% to 90% were seen once. The sample comprised PBMCs. These receptors were collected from a human donor in good health. Both conserved end residues are part of each CDR3. The D gene is left open where the match is weak. Expanded clones get a size class; other rows say once, few or many, or leave the size out.

>TRBJ2-7|TRBV9|-|-
CASSVGWTNYEQYF
TGTGCCAGCAGCGTAGGGTGGACTAATTACGAGCAGTACTTC
>TRBJ2-7|TRBV7-2|-|TRBD2
CASSLVAGGSYEQYF
TGTGCCAGCAGCTTAGTAGCGGGAGGTTCCTACGAGCAGTACTTC
>TRBJ1-4|TRBV7-9|-|-
CASSPFKDSPTNEKLFF
TGTGCCAGCAGCCCTTTTAAGGACAGCCCAACTAATGAAAAACTGTTTTTT
>TRBJ2-1|TRBV28|-|-
CASSPGGAGRYNEQFF
TGTGCCAGCAGTCCCGGGGGAGCGGGCCGCTACAATGAGCAGTTCTTC
>TRBJ2-5|TRBV7-9|once|TRBD2
CASSLGGGTIKVTQYF
TGTGCCAGCAGCTTAGGGGGGGGAACGATTAAGGTGACCCAGTACTTC
>TRBJ2-5|TRBV2|once|TRBD2
CASSGWTSMETQYF
TGTGCCAGCAGTGGCTGGACTAGCATGGAGACCCAGTACTTC
>TRBJ2-7|TRBV7-9|-|-
CASSLGGDEQYF
TGTGCCAGCAGCTTAGGCGGGGACGAGCAGTACTTC
>TRBJ1-1|TRBV7-8|-|-
CASSMGQNTEAFF
TGTGCCAGCAGCATGGGCCAGAACACTGAAGCTTTCTTT
>TRBJ1-2|TRBV27|few|-
CASSRSGPSYGYTF
TGTGCCAGCAGTCGCTCAGGGCCTTCCTATGGCTACACCTTC
>TRBJ2-7|TRBV6-5|-|TRBD2
CASGGAGVSEQYF
TGTGCCAGCGGAGGGGCGGGAGTGAGCGAGCAGTACTTC
>TRBJ2-3|TRBV5-5|few|-
CASSLRLTFTDTQYF
TGTGCCAGCAGCTTAAGACTAACGTTCACAGATACGCAGTATTTT
>TRBJ1-3|TRBV28|-|TRBD1
CATKKQGGTGNTIYF
TGTGCCACAAAAAAACAGGGGGGCACTGGAAACACCATATATTTT
>TRBJ2-2|TRBV5-1|-|TRBD2
CASSPGGTMNTGELFF
TGCGCCAGCAGCCCGGGAGGGACCATGAACACCGGGGAGCTGTTTTTT
>TRBJ2-7|TRBV28|-|-
CASSLLGGASSYEQYF
TGTGCCAGCAGTTTATTGGGCGGGGCTAGCTCCTACGAGCAGTACTTC
>TRBJ1-1|TRBV2|-|TRBD1
CAGHGQGNTEAFF
TGTGCCGGCCACGGACAGGGGAACACTGAAGCTTTCTTT